The 10 T cell receptor beta chains below all came from one sample that was sequenced in a study of T cells expressing NK-cell markers. Reanalyzing the 5' RACE reads, TCRdb keeps one entry per CDR3 protein, without DNA. This sample's table reports approximately 550,000 distinct CDR3 sequences. The sequenced material came from blood T cells: a sorted CD56 or NKG2C T cell subset, CD4+ or CD8+ T cells, or bulk PBMC T cells (not recorded which). These receptor sequences come from a man aged 18-30 years in good health.

V is TRBV12-3 or TRBV12-4 and J is TRBJ1-6; TCRdb calls TRBD1, which cannot be checked without DNA. This CDR3 contains 14 residues. CDR3 sequence reads: CASRQGGEGSPLHF.

This rearrangement joins TRBV5-6 to TRBJ2-5; TCRdb proposes TRBD2, but this gene call is untestable without DNA. The length of the CDR3 is 17 residues. Germline V gene lookup returns CDR1 SGHDT and CDR2 YYEEEE. CDR3 loop: CASSPKGLAAPPETQYF.

V and J are TRBV6-5 and TRBJ2-1. Germline loops: CDR1 MNHEY, CDR2 SVGAGI. The CDR3 spans 14 residues. CDR3 sequence: CASRTHQYHNEQFF.

This chain links TRBV5-6 with TRBJ2-3; lacking DNA, the TRBD1 call made by TCRdb goes unchecked. Per germline, CDR1 SGHDT and CDR2 YYEEEE. CDR3 length: 14 amino acids. The CDR3 region is CASSHSGGTDTQYF.

The V gene is TRBV10-2, the J gene TRBJ1-2; TCRdb reports TRBD1, a call that lacks DNA to check it against. The CDR3 spans 16 residues. Germline values: CDR1 WSHSY, CDR2 SAAADI. Here the CDR3 reads CASSESSGTGHYGYTF.

This chain's CDR3 is CASSRRGSGNTIYF. This chain joins TRBV28 and TRBJ1-3; TCRdb's D gene call, TRBD1, goes unchecked for lack of DNA. The germline gives CDR1 MDHEN, CDR2 SYDVKM. This CDR3 spans 14 amino acids. Complete variable domain (other parts from reference TRBV28 and TRBJ1-3): DVKVTQSSRYLVKRTGEKVFLECVQDMDHENMFWYRQDPGLGLRLIYFSYDVKMKEKGDIPEGYSVSREKKERFSLILESASTNQTSMYLCASSRRGSGNTIYFGEGSWLTVV.

V and J are TRBV24-1 and TRBJ2-5; TCRdb designates TRBD1, a call that cannot be tested without DNA. CDR1 and CDR2 from the germline V gene are KGHDR and SFDVKD. This CDR3 region has 13 residues. The CDR3 here is CATGAGGRETQYF.

This sequence joins TRBV19 and TRBJ2-2; no DNA is available, so the TRBD1 call from TCRdb remains unchecked. The CDR3 loop spans 14 amino acids. The germline gives CDR1 LNHDA, CDR2 SQIVND (reference sequence). The CDR3 here is CASSAGGRTGELFF.

The J gene is TRBJ1-2, the V gene TRBV4-2. In germline, CDR1 is LGHNA, CDR2 YNFKEQ. CDR3 size: 15 residues. This CDR3 reads CASSPGDSNSYGYTF.

The J gene is TRBJ1-5, the V gene TRBV4-1; TCRdb selects TRBD1, and the lack of DNA leaves this call unchecked. Per germline, CDR1 MGHRA and CDR2 YSYEKL. This CDR3 region has 17 residues. CDR3 in amino acids: CASSQDPWTGSNQPQHF.